A selection of T cell receptor beta chains follows, all from one sample in a study of T cell responses to AZD1222 COVID-19 vaccine. Generated by immunoSEQ multiplex PCR, the TCRdb table keeps only in-frame clones and is missing some. The table has 150,000 or so clones, over 85% seen once. The source was peripheral blood, collected on day 0 of AZD1222 vaccination. These receptors came from an adult in good health. Each CDR3 is given with its conserved first and last residue. D genes are given only for firm matches. Some rows mark clone size as missing; the rest say once, few, many or name a class of expanded clone.

DNA | CDR3 | D | size | J | V
TGTGCCAGCAGCGTAGATGGGGAGGAGAACACTGAAGCTTTCTTT | CASSVDGEENTEAFF | NA | once | TRBJ1-1 | TRBV9
TGCGCCAGCAGCCCTGGGCGATGGGGGAAGTTTGGAAACACCATATATTTT | CASSPGRWGKFGNTIYF | NA | NA | TRBJ1-3 | TRBV4-1
TGTGCCAGTAGTCCACAACTTCCGGGACTAGCGGGAGACGAGGTCTACGAGCAGTACTTC | CASSPQLPGLAGDEVYEQYF | TRBD2 | NA | TRBJ2-7 | TRBV19
TGTGCCAGCAGCCAAGATTTTACAGCCCTGTTGGTTGGAAACACCATATATTTT | CASSQDFTALLVGNTIYF | NA | NA | TRBJ1-3 | TRBV4-2
TGTGCCAGCAGCTCACCCCGGGCGGATGAGCAGTTCTTC | CASSSPRADEQFF | NA | NA | TRBJ2-1 | TRBV7-9
TGCGCCAGCAGCTCGGGTCCCCCGAACACTGAAGCTTTCTTT | CASSSGPPNTEAFF | NA | NA | TRBJ1-1 | TRBV5-1
TGTGCCAGCAGTTCAGGGGAATCCTATGGCTACACCTTC | CASSSGESYGYTF | NA | NA | TRBJ1-2 | TRBV28
TGTGCCAGCAGTTTCGCAGGTTATAGCAATCAGCCCCAGCATTTT | CASSFAGYSNQPQHF | NA | few | TRBJ1-5 | TRBV2
TGTGCCAGCTCACCACAGACAGTCTCTGGGGCCAACGTCCTGACTTTC | CASSPQTVSGANVLTF | NA | few | TRBJ2-6 | TRBV18
TGTGCCAGCAGCTTAACCGTGAGCTCCTATAATTCACCCCTCCACTTT | CASSLTVSSYNSPLHF | NA | NA | TRBJ1-6 | TRBV7-9
TGTGCCAGCAGCTTTACTAGCGGGAGTGGGGCAGATACGCAGTATTTT | CASSFTSGSGADTQYF | TRBD2 | NA | TRBJ2-3 | TRBV5-4
TGTGCCAGCAGCACCGGACAGGAGGAACTGGAAAAACTGTTTTTT | CASSTGQEELEKLFF | TRBD1 | once | TRBJ1-4 | TRBV5-4
TGTGCCAGCAGTTCGCTCGAACAGGGTGATTCACCCCTCCACTTT | CASSSLEQGDSPLHF | NA | NA | TRBJ1-6 | TRBV28
TGTGCCAGCAGCTTCTCGAGGGAGGACCCCTCCTACGAGCAGTACTTC | CASSFSREDPSYEQYF | NA | once | TRBJ2-7 | TRBV7-9
TGTGCCAGCAGTTACTCTTGGGAAGACTATGGCTACACCTTC | CASSYSWEDYGYTF | NA | NA | TRBJ1-2 | TRBV6-5
TGTGCCACCAGCAGGGACTCAGGGGCCCAGCATTTT | CATSRDSGAQHF | NA | NA | TRBJ1-5 | TRBV15
TGTGCCAGCAGACAAAGGAGGGGATCACCCCTCCACTTT | CASRQRRGSPLHF | NA | NA | TRBJ1-6 | TRBV5-6
TGTGCCAGCAGCCCGCTCGGACAGGGGGCGCGGAATGAGCAGTTCTTC | CASSPLGQGARNEQFF | TRBD1 | NA | TRBJ2-1 | TRBV13
TGTGCCAGCAGCTTAGGGCCGTGGGAGGGGTACAATGAGCAGTTCTTC | CASSLGPWEGYNEQFF | TRBD2 | NA | TRBJ2-1 | TRBV7-8
TGTGCCAGCAGCGTAGATTGGGACAGGCCTTACAATGAGCAGTTCTTC | CASSVDWDRPYNEQFF | TRBD1 | NA | TRBJ2-1 | TRBV9
TGTGCCAGCAGCTTCACACCTAGCGGGAGTGGCTATGAGCAGTTCTTC | CASSFTPSGSGYEQFF | TRBD2 | NA | TRBJ2-1 | TRBV5-5
TGTGCCAGCAGCGTAGCCAGGGTTTACGAGCAGTACTTC | CASSVARVYEQYF | NA | once | TRBJ2-7 | TRBV9
TGTGCCAGCAGTCCGAACAGGGCTGGGACCATATATTTT | CASSPNRAGTIYF | NA | NA | TRBJ1-3 | TRBV6-5
TGTGCCAGCGGCAGAAACCGGGACTTAGGCTACAATGAGCAGTTCTTC | CASGRNRDLGYNEQFF | NA | NA | TRBJ2-1 | TRBV2
TGCAGTTATAGTACATACGACTATGGCTACACCTTC | CSYSTYDYGYTF | NA | NA | TRBJ1-2 | TRBV29-1
TGTGCCACCAGCAGAGATCGGGGGGAGGGAACGGTTGTGCCCCAGCATTTT | CATSRDRGEGTVVPQHF | NA | NA | TRBJ1-5 | TRBV15
TGTGCCAGCAGAAAGGGGACCGCTAGCACAGATACGCAGTATTTT | CASRKGTASTDTQYF | NA | once | TRBJ2-3 | TRBV27
TGTGCCACCAGCAGAGATTCGTACAGTGCCTACGAGCAGTACTTC | CATSRDSYSAYEQYF | NA | NA | TRBJ2-7 | TRBV15
TGTGCCAGCAGCGTATTGGACAGGGCTTCTGGAAACACCATATATTTT | CASSVLDRASGNTIYF | TRBD1 | NA | TRBJ1-3 | TRBV9
TGTGCCAGCAGCTTAGCGGTTTTCACAGATACGCAGTATTTT | CASSLAVFTDTQYF | NA | few | TRBJ2-3 | TRBV5-6
TGCAGCGTAGGGACCTCTGAAAAACTGTTTTTT | CSVGTSEKLFF | NA | once | TRBJ1-4 | TRBV29-1
TGCAGCGTTGAGGTCGGGGTAGCGGGAGGCAATGAGCAGTTCTTC | CSVEVGVAGGNEQFF | TRBD2 | NA | TRBJ2-1 | TRBV29-1
TGTGCCAGCAGTGAAGTGGTGGACACCACTGGAAACACCATATATTTT | CASSEVVDTTGNTIYF | NA | NA | TRBJ1-3 | TRBV6-1
TGCGCCAGCAGCTTGGACCGACAGGGGGGAACCGGGGAGCTGTTTTTT | CASSLDRQGGTGELFF | TRBD1 | NA | TRBJ2-2 | TRBV5-1
TGTGCCAGTAGTGTAGTGGACGGCCGATTGAACACTGAAGCTTTCTTT | CASSVVDGRLNTEAFF | NA | NA | TRBJ1-1 | TRBV19
TGTGCCAGCTCACCACCCGGGAACTATGGCTACACCTTC | CASSPPGNYGYTF | NA | NA | TRBJ1-2 | TRBV18
TGTGCCAGCAGCTTGGTAGGGGGCGATGGCTACACCTTC | CASSLVGGDGYTF | TRBD1 | NA | TRBJ1-2 | TRBV5-4
TGTGCCAGCAGTTTGACGAGAATCTATGGCTACACCTTC | CASSLTRIYGYTF | NA | NA | TRBJ1-2 | TRBV2
TGTGCCAGCAGCGTACGACAGGGGATTAACGCCTATGGCTACACCTTC | CASSVRQGINAYGYTF | TRBD1 | once | TRBJ1-2 | TRBV4-2
TGTGCCACCAGCAGAGATCGTCCACTAGCAAAACAAGAGACCCAGTACTTC | CATSRDRPLAKQETQYF | NA | NA | TRBJ2-5 | TRBV15
TGTGCCAGCAGTTTATTTCCAGGGATGAGGGGAAACACCATATATTTT | CASSLFPGMRGNTIYF | NA | NA | TRBJ1-3 | TRBV28
TGTGCCAGCAGCCAAGATGCCACCCATCCGACCCTCCACTTT | CASSQDATHPTLHF | NA | NA | TRBJ1-6 | TRBV4-2
TGCAGTGCTAGTCGTGGGAGGGCCAACACCGGGGAGCTGTTTTTT | CSASRGRANTGELFF | TRBD2 | NA | TRBJ2-2 | TRBV20-1